This T cell receptor beta chain came from a study of T cell repertoires in cytomegalovirus infection. On the study more broadly: Both a matching HLA type and CMV infection were indicated by public TCR beta signatures. Study-level results: Ex vivo, HLA-C-restricted CMV-specific TCR beta clonotypes prevailed over the rest of the response.

One entry per CDR3 protein results from TCRdb running MiXCR on the reads. This sample has 270,000 or so distinct CDR3 sequences, with about 15% found just once. This clonotype has only a few counts. What it recognizes is unknown. The germline V gene encodes CDR1 ENHRY and CDR2 SYGVKD. CDR3 size: 16 residues. Trimming left V 1 base short and J 0 bases short, with 13 bases between. The chain has TRBV10-3 and TRBJ2-7, with a weak D call TRBD1 (6 bases). The specimen sequenced was CD8+ T cells from PBMCs. This receptor was obtained from a human donor in good health (CMV status not recorded). Some clones in this sample may be carry-over from other donors' samples. The DNA of the CDR3 is TGTGCCATCAGTGAGTACAGGGAATTGGGCTCCTACGAGCAGTACTTC. It specifies CAISEYRELGSYEQYF.